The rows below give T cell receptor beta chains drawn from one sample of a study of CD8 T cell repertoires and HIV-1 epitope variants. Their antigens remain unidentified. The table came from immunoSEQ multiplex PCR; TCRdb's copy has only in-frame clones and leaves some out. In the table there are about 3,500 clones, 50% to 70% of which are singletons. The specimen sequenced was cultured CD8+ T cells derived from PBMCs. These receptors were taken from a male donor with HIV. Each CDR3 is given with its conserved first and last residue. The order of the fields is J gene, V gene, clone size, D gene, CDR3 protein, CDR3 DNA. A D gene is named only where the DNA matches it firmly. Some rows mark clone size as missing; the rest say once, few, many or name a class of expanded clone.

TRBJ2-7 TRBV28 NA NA CASSLGVSEQYF TGTGCCAGCAGTTTGGGAGTTAGCGAGCAGTACTTC
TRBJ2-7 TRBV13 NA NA CASSSPRDGYEQYF TGTGCCAGCAGCTCCCCCAGGGACGGATACGAGCAGTACTTC
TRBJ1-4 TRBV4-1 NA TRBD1 CASSQDGRGLATNEKLFF TGCGCCAGCAGCCAAGATGGAAGGGGGCTTGCAACTAATGAAAAACTGTTTTTT
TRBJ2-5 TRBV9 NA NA CASGGFQETQYF TGTGCCAGCGGGGGGTTCCAAGAGACCCAGTACTTC
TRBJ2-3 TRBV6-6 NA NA CASGVGDTQYF TGTGCCAGCGGGGTTGGAGATACGCAGTATTTT
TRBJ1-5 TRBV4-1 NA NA CASSQGKGMFQPQHF TGCGCCAGCAGCCAAGGTAAAGGGATGTTCCAGCCCCAGCATTTT
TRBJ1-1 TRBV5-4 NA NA CASSLDSGNTEAFF TGTGCCAGCAGCTTGGACAGCGGGAACACTGAAGCTTTCTTT
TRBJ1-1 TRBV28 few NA CASTQWGTEAFF TGTGCCAGCACCCAGTGGGGCACTGAAGCTTTCTTT
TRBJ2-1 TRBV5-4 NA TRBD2 CASSSLTSDNEQFF TGTGCCAGCAGCTCGCTCACTAGCGACAATGAGCAGTTCTTC
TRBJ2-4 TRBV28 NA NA CASSLLSVNIQYF TGTGCCAGCAGTTTACTCAGTGTGAACATTCAGTACTTC
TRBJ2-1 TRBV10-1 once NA CASSETGLAFYNEQFF TGCGCCAGCAGTGAGACCGGGCTAGCGTTTTACAATGAGCAGTTCTTC
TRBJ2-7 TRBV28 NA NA CASRSGPRNEQYF TGTGCCAGCCGCTCAGGGCCGCGCAACGAGCAGTACTTC
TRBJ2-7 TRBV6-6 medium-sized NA CASSPGAITYEQYF TGTGCCAGCAGCCCCGGGGCGATTACCTACGAGCAGTACTTC
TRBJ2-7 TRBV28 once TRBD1 CASSQSRDRRTYEQYF TGTGCCAGCAGCCAATCCCGGGACAGGCGTACCTACGAGCAGTACTTC
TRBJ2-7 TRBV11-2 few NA CASSSADISYEQYF TGTGCCAGCAGCTCTGCAGACATCTCCTACGAGCAGTACTTC
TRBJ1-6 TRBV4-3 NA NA CASSQGDEGRPLHF TGCGCCAGCAGCCAAGGAGATGAAGGGCGGCCTCTCCACTTT
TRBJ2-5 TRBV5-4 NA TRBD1 CASSWDRGRQETQYF TGTGCCAGCAGCTGGGACAGGGGGCGCCAAGAGACCCAGTACTTC
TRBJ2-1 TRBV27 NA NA CASSLLGQGDEQFF TGTGCCAGCAGTTTACTAGGGCAGGGAGATGAGCAGTTCTTC
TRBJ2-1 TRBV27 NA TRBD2 CASSLASGGAVEQFF TGTGCCAGCAGTTTAGCCAGCGGGGGGGCCGTTGAGCAGTTCTTC
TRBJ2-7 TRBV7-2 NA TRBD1 CASSSRTGLTYEQYF TGTGCCAGCAGCTCCAGGACAGGGTTAACCTACGAGCAGTACTTC
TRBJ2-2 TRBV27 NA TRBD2 CASEPSGRTGELFF TGTGCCAGTGAGCCTAGCGGGAGAACCGGGGAGCTGTTTTTT
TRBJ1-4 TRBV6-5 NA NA CASSYSGTGEKLFF TGTGCCAGCAGTTACTCGGGGACGGGGGAAAAACTGTTTTTT
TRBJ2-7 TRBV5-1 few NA CASSLRQGGGVYEQYF TGCGCCAGCAGCTTACGACAGGGAGGAGGGGTCTACGAGCAGTACTTC
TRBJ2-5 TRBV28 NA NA CASSLLLEAPQTEETQYF TGTGCCAGCAGTTTACTCTTAGAAGCGCCTCAGACTGAAGAGACCCAGTACTTC
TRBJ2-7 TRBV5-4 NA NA CASSLAGPSYEQYF TGTGCCAGCAGCTTGGCGGGCCCCTCCTACGAGCAGTACTTC
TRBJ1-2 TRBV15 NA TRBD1 CATSERRTGGFGYTF TGTGCCACCAGCGAACGACGGACAGGGGGCTTTGGCTACACCTTC
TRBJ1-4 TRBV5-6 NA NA CASSLSTDEKLFF TGTGCCAGCAGCTTAAGTACAGACGAAAAACTGTTTTTT
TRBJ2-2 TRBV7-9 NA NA CASSWTPSTGELFF TGTGCCAGCAGCTGGACTCCGAGCACCGGGGAGCTGTTTTTT
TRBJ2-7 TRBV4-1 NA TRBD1 CATPRRPEGQGSYEQYF TGCGCCACGCCGAGAAGACCGGAGGGACAGGGTTCCTACGAGCAGTACTTC
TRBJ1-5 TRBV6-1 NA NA CASSETFLSNQPQHF TGTGCCAGCAGTGAAACATTCCTTAGCAATCAGCCCCAGCATTTT
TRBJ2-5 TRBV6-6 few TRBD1 CASSQGQGAFSETQYF TGTGCCAGCAGTCAGGGACAGGGGGCGTTTTCCGAGACCCAGTACTTC
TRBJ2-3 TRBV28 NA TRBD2 CASSSSTSGGLYLTDTQYF TGTGCCAGCAGTTCCTCGACTAGCGGGGGCCTCTACCTCACAGATACGCAGTATTTT
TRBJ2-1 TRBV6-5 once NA CASSTGGLSYNEQFF TGTGCCAGCAGTACGGGGGGCCTCTCCTACAATGAGCAGTTCTTC
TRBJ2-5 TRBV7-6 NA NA CASSSDLLDETQYF TGTGCCAGCAGCTCTGACCTGCTGGACGAGACCCAGTACTTC